These 17 T cell receptor beta chains came from one sample sequenced in a study of blood T cell repertoires in COVID-19. Profiling relied on immunoSEQ multiplex PCR, and the TCRdb table lists in-frame clones only, not all of them. The table records 310,000 or so clones, more than 75% of them present only once. Sequenced input: PBMCs or T cells enriched from blood (not recorded which). The origin of the receptors is a woman aged 18-29 years who had recovered from COVID-19.

The chain joins TRBV29-1 to TRBJ1-2; maybe TRBD1 (6 bases). Germline lookup yields CDR1 SQVTM and CDR2 ANQGSEA. The V and J ends lost 5 bases and 7 bases respectively, with 17 bases between them. The CDR3 is made up of 13 amino acids. The CDR3 reads CSVSAGGLGGYTF. The CDR3 DNA reads TGCAGCGTTTCGGCGGGGGGCCTCGGTGGCTACACCTTC.

V usage is TRBV10-3 and J usage is TRBJ1-5; D is unresolved. V shed 2 bases and J shed 9 bases, with 8 bases lying between them. The germline CDR1 and CDR2 sequences are ENHRY and SYGVKD. The CDR3 totals 12 residues. The CDR3 sequence: CAISEPGGPQHF. For the CDR3, the DNA is TGTGCCATCAGTGAGCCCGGAGGGCCCCAGCATTTT.

In this sample, this clone turned up once. The V gene is TRBV19, the J gene TRBJ1-1; the D gene is possibly TRBD1 (5 bases). The CDR3 totals 15 residues. The germline gives CDR1 LNHDA, CDR2 SQIVND (reference sequence). V lost 4 bases, J lost 1 base, and 13 bases lay in between. The CDR3 DNA follows: TGTGCCAGTAGTACCCCCCCTGACAGGAACACTGAAGCTTTCTTT. Translated, it gives CASSTPPDRNTEAFF.

The chain employs TRBV6-1 and TRBJ1-2, with D maybe TRBD1 (6 bases). The CDR3 length is 13 residues. Germline CDR1 MNHNS, CDR2 SASEGT. Between the trimmed V and J ends, which lost 2 bases and 7 bases, there was a span of 11 bases. DNA of the CDR3: TGTGCCAGCAGTGAACAGGGGAGATTTGGCTACACCTTC. Protein: CASSEQGRFGYTF.

This clone turned up a few times. J is TRBJ1-3 and V is TRBV10-3; no clear D gene. Trimming took off 9 bases at V and 0 bases at J, with 12 bases between the two ends. The length of the CDR3 is 14 residues. The germline V gene has CDR1 ENHRY and CDR2 SYGVKD. In DNA form, the CDR3 reads TGTGCCATTTCAACGACTTACTCTGGAAACACCATATATTTT. This gives the protein CAISTTYSGNTIYF.

V is TRBV27 and J is TRBJ1-5, with D perhaps TRBD1 (6 bases). With 6 bases removed from V and 1 base from J, the gap between germline ends came to 10 bases. Per germline, CDR1 MNHEY and CDR2 SMNVEV (reference sequence). This CDR3 is 14 amino acids long. The chain's CDR3 is CASRATGSNQPQHF. CDR3 DNA: TGTGCCAGCAGGGCGACAGGCAGCAATCAGCCCCAGCATTTT.

The gene calls are TRBV9 and TRBJ2-7; 14 bases fit TRBD2. This CDR3 comprises 18 residues. The V gene end was trimmed by 3 bases and the J gene end by 0 bases; junction bases not matched to a gene: 8. From germline, CDR1 is SGDLS and CDR2 YYNGEE. The CDR3 is CASSAGTSGSLLSYEQYF. CDR3 coding DNA: TGTGCCAGCAGCGCCGGGACTAGCGGGAGCCTTCTCTCCTACGAGCAGTACTTC.

V usage is TRBV7-8 and J usage is TRBJ2-3, with 10 positions matching TRBD2. Germline V gives CDR1 SGHVS, CDR2 FQNEAQ. This CDR3 comprises 17 residues. The V gene end was trimmed by 3 bases and the J gene end by 3 bases; junction bases not matched to a gene: 9. In DNA form, the CDR3 reads TGTGCCAGCAGCTTTGTCCCGGGACTAGCGAGAACAGATACGCAGTATTTT. This gives the protein CASSFVPGLARTDTQYF. Full variable domain (outside the CDR3, taken from reference TRBV7-8 and TRBJ2-3): GAGVSQSPRYKVAKRGQDVALRCDPISGHVSLFWYQQALGQGPEFLTYFQNEAQLDKSGLPSDRFFAERPEGSVSTLKIQRTQQEDSAVYLCASSFVPGLARTDTQYFGPGTRLTVL.

This clone appeared a few times. J is TRBJ2-1 and V is TRBV13, with 8 bases fitting TRBD1. V shed 4 bases, J shed 2 bases, and the junction held 4 bases outside the gene matches. The CDR3 covers 15 residues. Germline-derived CDR1 and CDR2 are PRHDT and FYEKMQ (reference sequence). CDR3 loop: CASSSDRATYNEQFF. The CDR3 DNA is TGTGCCAGCAGCTCGGACAGGGCCACCTACAATGAGCAGTTCTTC.

This clone was picked up one time. J is TRBJ1-1 and V is TRBV28; D is unresolved. This CDR3 is 13 amino acids long. V was pared by 10 bases and J by 1 base, with 13 bases between. CDR1 is MDHEN and CDR2 is SYDVKM in the germline V gene. The CDR3 nucleotides read TGTGCCACCTACTTCTTGCAGAACACTGAAGCTTTCTTT. Protein product: CATYFLQNTEAFF.

The V and J genes are TRBV27 and TRBJ1-5; 8 nucleotides align to TRBD1. Looked up from germline, CDR1 is MNHEY and CDR2 is SMNVEV (reference sequence). The ends lost 5 bases at V and 4 bases at J; junction bases unmatched: 4. CDR3 size: 14 residues. The DNA for the CDR3 is TGTGCCAGCAGTATTGACAGGGGAAATCAGCCCCAGCATTTT. Amino acid sequence: CASSIDRGNQPQHF.

This rearrangement joins TRBV5-5 to TRBJ2-7; possibly TRBD1 for D (6 bases). The CDR3 sequence is 13 residues long. Trimming removed 5 bases at V and 1 base at J, with 10 bases between. Germline V gives CDR1 SGHKS, CDR2 YYEKEE (reference sequence). CDR3 coding DNA: TGTGCCAGCAGGACAGGTGTATCCTACGAGCAGTACTTC. This codes for CASRTGVSYEQYF.

This sequence joins TRBV7-2 and TRBJ1-5; D is perhaps TRBD1 (6 bases). V was cut by 3 bases and J by 5 bases, with 11 bases left in between. CDR1 and CDR2 (germline): SGHTA, FQGNSA. The CDR3 is 14 residues long. Written as DNA, the CDR3 is TGTGCCAGCAGCTTGGGACACCCATATCAGCCCCAGCATTTT. This sequence encodes CASSLGHPYQPQHF.

This sequence joins TRBV11-2 and TRBJ2-7; 9 bases fit TRBD2. The CDR3 is 15 residues long. Germline CDR1 reads SGHAT; CDR2 reads FQNNGV. V dropped 2 bases and J dropped 4; count of bases not matched to a gene: 6. CDR3 loop: CASSLSSGGQYEQYF. The CDR3, as DNA: TGTGCCAGCAGCTTAAGCAGCGGGGGGCAGTACGAGCAGTACTTC.

The gene calls are TRBV29-1 and TRBJ2-3; D unresolved. The germline V gene encodes CDR1 SQVTM and CDR2 ANQGSEA. The CDR3 is made up of 14 amino acids. The V end lost 8 bases, the J end lost 2 bases, and 17 bases lay between the germline ends. CDR3 nucleotide sequence: TGCAGCACAACCCCCCGTCAGGACACAGATACGCAGTATTTT. Encoded protein: CSTTPRQDTDTQYF.

The gene calls are TRBV3-1 (or the pseudogene TRBV3-2) and TRBJ2-2; 15 bases are a match to TRBD2. The V segment lost 4 bases and the J segment 0 bases; nucleotides outside the gene matches: 3. Germline V CDR1 and CDR2: LGHDT, YNNKEL (reference sequence). This CDR3 spans 18 amino acids. Here the CDR3 reads CASSRGLAGGTNTGELFF. For the CDR3, the DNA is TGTGCCAGCAGCCGTGGACTAGCGGGAGGGACGAACACCGGGGAGCTGTTTTTT.

This clone was picked up one time. The rearrangement uses TRBV3-1 (or the pseudogene TRBV3-2) and TRBJ2-6; the D is unclear. CDR3 size: 14 residues. Trimming stripped 2 bases from V and 3 bases from J, with 5 bases between. Germline loops: CDR1 LGHDT, CDR2 YNNKEL (reference sequence). Written as DNA, the CDR3 is TGTGCCAGCAGCCAAAGACTTGGGGCCAACGTCCTGACTTTC. This codes for CASSQRLGANVLTF.